This T cell receptor (beta chain) was recorded in a study of a mutant IDH1 vaccine in newly diagnosed glioma (dated by TCRdb to the early 2020s). Study-level background: Vaccination began 4-6 weeks after radiotherapy alone, or alongside temozolomide cycles in the chemotherapy-containing groups. Peripheral blood was drawn at six visits: V03 (baseline), V05, V07, V10, V12 and V13. Prior to enrollment, standard therapy consisting of radiotherapy alone, temozolomide alone, or radiochemotherapy with temozolomide had been administered to patients, with the combination being received by most patients. Longitudinal TCRB deep sequencing was done for 25 treated patients, wherever samples were available for exploratory analyses. Visit V12 was the week-35 safety follow-up and visit V13 was the week-47 end of study. Of the roughly 32 treated patients, 62.5% were male and approximately 40% were female, and a mean age of 40.4 years was recorded.

Broad study findings and their caveats: Availability determined which PBMC samples were chosen for TCRB deep sequencing. The authors noted that analyses of patient blood samples could not be reproduced because of sample limitations. Changes in the top peripheral T cell clonotypes picked up by TCRB sequencing did not appear to be linked to pseudoprogression. Vaccine-induced immune responses across multiple MHC alleles were detected in about 92% of patients.

What this sample's time point label stands for: week 47, end of study. Each vaccine dose, consisting of 300 ug of a 20-mer mutant IDH1 peptide in Montanide, was administered subcutaneously with topical imiquimod. Across visits V03 through V10, patients got a total of eight vaccinations, given in weeks 1, 3, 5, 7, 11, 15, 19 and 23. Newly diagnosed WHO grade 3 or 4 IDH1-mutant astrocytomas showing loss of nuclear ATRX were present in the donors. The samples were drawn from NOA16, a multicentre, single-arm, open-label phase I trial in Germany that tested a mutant IDH1 peptide vaccine in humans for the first time. Genomic DNA for TCRB sequencing was isolated from EDTA blood with the DNeasy Blood and Tissue Kit. Receptor amplification or capture employed the immunoSEQ multiplex PCR assay. Rearranged TCR beta chain sequences were amplified with the hsTCRB Kit following the manufacturer's protocol. TCRB libraries were sequenced on an Illumina MiSeq. Per the authors' processing: The proprietary platform of the kit vendor was used for demultiplexing, trimming and gene mapping. TCRdb's version of the immuneACCESS table is confined to in-frame rearrangements and falls short of the full clone set. An unresolved V gene accounts for under half of the shortfall where checked; the remainder is of unknown origin. For V, J and clone size, that table is used; D and trimming come from the DNA. The table for this sample lists under 60,000 clones; about three quarters of them were counted only once. Clones ranked in the top ten supply more than 4% of the sample.

In this sample, this clone turned up a few times. Its antigen target is currently unknown. No much larger clone exists at a distance of one base, and base qualities are not known. The germline V and J ends show losses of 6 bases and 4 bases respectively, and no gene match explains 4 bases of the junction. The CDR3, cysteine through phenylalanine, is 13 amino acids long. Only the CDR3 portion is preserved as DNA: 39 bases, with reading frame beginning at the first base. Per the germline V gene (reference sequence), MNHEY is the CDR1 and SMNVEV is the CDR2. This sample comprised PBMCs, obtained from a glioma patient whose treatment included an IDH1 peptide vaccine. The chain was built from TRBV27 and TRBJ1-2, with TRBD1 identical over 8 junction bases. This clonotype originated in a woman between 35 and 50 years old with glioma. Some clones in this sample may be carry-over from other donors' samples. The CDR3 has the sequence CASSRDRRYGYTF. The DNA sequence is TGTGCCAGCAGCCGGGACAGGCGCTATGGCTACACCTTC.